The 9 T cell receptor beta chains below all came from one sample that was sequenced in a study of CD8 T cells in Susac syndrome. With random hexamers, roughly 0.45 to 1 ug RNA was reverse transcribed. MiXCR, run by TCRdb on the immunoSEQ multiplex PCR reads, gives a single entry per CDR3 protein. In the table there are about 90,000 distinct CDR3 sequences, 95% to 96% of which are singletons. The sample comprised CD8+ T cells from PBMCs. These TCRs come from a human donor with Susac syndrome.

This chain's CDR3 is CASSLSKQGQDTEAFF. CDR3 in DNA: TGCGCCAGCAGCTTGAGTAAACAGGGGCAGGACACTGAAGCTTTCTTT. V gene TRBV5-1 combines with J gene TRBJ1-1, with 7 bases aligning to TRBD1. Germline trimming cut 1 base from V and 3 bases from J; bases unmatched to any gene: 9. There are 16 residues in the CDR3. Per the germline V gene, CDR1 is SGHRS and CDR2 is YFSETQ.

The chain has TRBV6-1 and TRBJ2-3; no reliable D call. Trimming shortened V by 5 bases and J by 3 bases, and 12 bases separated the two germline ends. The CDR3 runs to 14 residues. Germline V lookup: CDR1 MNHNS, CDR2 SASEGT. The CDR3 loop reads CASSPQGRTDTQYF. Here the CDR3 DNA reads TGTGCCAGCAGTCCCCAAGGGCGGACAGATACGCAGTATTTT.

This sequence joins TRBV6-2 or TRBV6-3 and TRBJ1-1; D unresolved. Germline CDR1 is MNHEY and CDR2 is SVGEGT. V dropped 6 bases and J dropped 3 bases, with 8 bases sitting between them. The CDR3 has 12 residues. The CDR3 DNA sequence: TGTGCCAGCAGCCCGTGGTACACTGAAGCTTTCTTT. Its translation: CASSPWYTEAFF.

The chain couples TRBV4-1 to TRBJ2-3; 12 nucleotides line up with TRBD2. V shed 0 bases and J 0 bases; nucleotides not matched to a gene: 7. The germline V gene has CDR1 MGHRA and CDR2 YSYEKL. The CDR3 is 19 amino acids. The CDR3 sequence: CASSQDPLAGGLSTDTQYF. For the CDR3, the DNA is TGCGCCAGCAGCCAAGATCCACTAGCGGGGGGTCTTAGCACAGATACGCAGTATTTT.

The rearrangement links TRBV12-3 or TRBV12-4 to TRBJ2-5; unclear D gene. V was trimmed by 6 bases and J by 4 bases, leaving 12 bases between them. CDR3 size: 13 residues. The CDR3 DNA reads as TGTGCCAGCAGCCCCACTACTCGAGAGACCCAGTACTTC. Residues: CASSPTTRETQYF.

This clonotype has a single count. The J gene is TRBJ2-7, the V gene TRBV18, with D perhaps TRBD1 (6 bases). The CDR3 contains 15 residues. V lost 1 base and J 2 bases, leaving 12 bases between the germline ends. Germline loops: CDR1 KGHSH, CDR2 LQKENI. The CDR3 bases are TGTGCCAGCTCACCACTAGCGACAGGACCCTACGAGCAGTACTTC. Its translation: CASSPLATGPYEQYF.

This chain uses TRBV18 with TRBJ1-4; D gene unclear. Germline assignment: CDR1 KGHSH and CDR2 LQKENI. The CDR3 has 12 residues. V lost 2 bases and J 7 bases, leaving 5 bases between the germline ends. Written as DNA, the CDR3 is TGTGCCAGCTCACCAGCAGCTGAAAAACTGTTTTTT. This encodes CASSPAAEKLFF.

J is TRBJ2-1 and V is TRBV30; 11 nucleotides agree with TRBD2. V shed 4 bases, J shed 8 bases, and the junction held 4 bases outside the gene matches. The CDR3 has 13 residues. Germline V gives CDR1 GTSNPN, CDR2 SVGIG (reference sequence). The CDR3 spells CAWTQGLADEQFF. CDR3 sequence (DNA): TGTGCCTGGACTCAGGGACTAGCGGATGAGCAGTTCTTC. The complete variable domain, with remaining parts taken from reference TRBV30 and TRBJ2-1, reads SQTIHQWPATLVQPVGSPLSLECTVEGTSNPNLYWYRQAAGRGLQLLFYSVGIGQISSEVPQNLSASRPQDRQFILSSKKLLLSDSGFYLCAWTQGLADEQFFGPGTRLTVL.

This chain's CDR3 is CSASLNTGELFF. The CDR3 DNA sequence: TGCAGTGCTAGTCTGAACACCGGGGAGCTGTTTTTT. The chain has TRBV20-1 and TRBJ2-2; D gene unclear. The V gene's germline CDR1 is DFQATT and CDR2 SNEGSKA (reference sequence). V lost 3 bases and J lost 1, with 3 bases in between. This CDR3 region has 12 residues.